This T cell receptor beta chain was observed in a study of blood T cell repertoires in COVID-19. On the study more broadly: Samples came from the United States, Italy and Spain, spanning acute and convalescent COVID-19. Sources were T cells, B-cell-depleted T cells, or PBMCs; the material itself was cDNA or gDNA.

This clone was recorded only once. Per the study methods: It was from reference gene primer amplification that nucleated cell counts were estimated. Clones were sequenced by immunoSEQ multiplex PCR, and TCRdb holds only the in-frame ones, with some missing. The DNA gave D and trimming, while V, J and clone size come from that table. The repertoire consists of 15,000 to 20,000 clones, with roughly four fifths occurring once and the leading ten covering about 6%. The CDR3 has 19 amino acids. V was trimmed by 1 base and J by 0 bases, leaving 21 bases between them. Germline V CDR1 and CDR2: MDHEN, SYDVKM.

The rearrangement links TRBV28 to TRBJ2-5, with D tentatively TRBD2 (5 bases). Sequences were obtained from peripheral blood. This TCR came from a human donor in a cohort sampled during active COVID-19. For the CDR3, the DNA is TGTGCCAGCAGTTTATCAGGAGGTTTGGGCACCATATACCAAGAGACCCAGTACTTC. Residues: CASSLSGGLGTIYQETQYF. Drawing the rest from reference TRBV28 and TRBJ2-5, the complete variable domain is DVKVTQSSRYLVKRTGEKVFLECVQDMDHENMFWYRQDPGLGLRLIYFSYDVKMKEKGDIPEGYSVSREKKERFSLILESASTNQTSMYLCASSLSGGLGTIYQETQYFGPGTRLLVL.